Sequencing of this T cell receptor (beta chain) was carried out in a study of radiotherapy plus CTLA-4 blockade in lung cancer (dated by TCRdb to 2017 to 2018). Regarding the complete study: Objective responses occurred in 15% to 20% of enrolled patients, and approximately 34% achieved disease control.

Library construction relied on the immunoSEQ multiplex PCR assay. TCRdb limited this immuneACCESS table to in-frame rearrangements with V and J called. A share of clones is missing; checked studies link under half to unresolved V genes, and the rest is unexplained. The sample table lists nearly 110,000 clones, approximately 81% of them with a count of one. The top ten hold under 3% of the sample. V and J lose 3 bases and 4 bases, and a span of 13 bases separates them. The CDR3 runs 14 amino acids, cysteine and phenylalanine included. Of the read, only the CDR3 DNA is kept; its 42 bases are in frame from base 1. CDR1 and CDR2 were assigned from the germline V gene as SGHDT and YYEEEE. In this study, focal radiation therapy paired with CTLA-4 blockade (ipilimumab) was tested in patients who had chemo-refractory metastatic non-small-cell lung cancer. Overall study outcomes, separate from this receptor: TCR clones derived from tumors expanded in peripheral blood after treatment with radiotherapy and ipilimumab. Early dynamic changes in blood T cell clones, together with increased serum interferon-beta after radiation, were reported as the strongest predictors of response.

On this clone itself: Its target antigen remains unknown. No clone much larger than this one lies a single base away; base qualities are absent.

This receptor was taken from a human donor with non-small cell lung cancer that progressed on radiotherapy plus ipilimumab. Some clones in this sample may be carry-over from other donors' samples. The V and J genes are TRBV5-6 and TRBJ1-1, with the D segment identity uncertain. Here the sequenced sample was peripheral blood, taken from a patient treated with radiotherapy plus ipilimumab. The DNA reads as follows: TGTGCCAGCAGCTCCCGGGGTGGAGGCACTGAAGCTTTCTTT. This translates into CASSSRGGGTEAFF.